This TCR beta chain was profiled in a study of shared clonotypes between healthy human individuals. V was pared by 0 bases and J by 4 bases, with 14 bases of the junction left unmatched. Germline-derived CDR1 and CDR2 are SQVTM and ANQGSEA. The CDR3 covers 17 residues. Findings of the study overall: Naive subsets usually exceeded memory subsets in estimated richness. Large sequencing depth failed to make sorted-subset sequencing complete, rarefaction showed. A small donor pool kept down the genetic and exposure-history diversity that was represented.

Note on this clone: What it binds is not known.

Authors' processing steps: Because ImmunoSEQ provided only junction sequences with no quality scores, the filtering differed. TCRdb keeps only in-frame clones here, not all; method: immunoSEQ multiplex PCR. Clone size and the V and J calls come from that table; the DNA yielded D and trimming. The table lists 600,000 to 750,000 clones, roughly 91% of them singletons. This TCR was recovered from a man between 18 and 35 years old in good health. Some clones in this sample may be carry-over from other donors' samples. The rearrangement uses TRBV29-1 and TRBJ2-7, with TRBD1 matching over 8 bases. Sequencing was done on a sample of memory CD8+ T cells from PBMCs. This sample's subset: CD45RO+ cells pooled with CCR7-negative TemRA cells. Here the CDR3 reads CSVEDRRGQGNMYEQYF. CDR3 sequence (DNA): TGCAGCGTTGAAGATCGGCGCGGACAGGGTAATATGTACGAGCAGTACTTC.